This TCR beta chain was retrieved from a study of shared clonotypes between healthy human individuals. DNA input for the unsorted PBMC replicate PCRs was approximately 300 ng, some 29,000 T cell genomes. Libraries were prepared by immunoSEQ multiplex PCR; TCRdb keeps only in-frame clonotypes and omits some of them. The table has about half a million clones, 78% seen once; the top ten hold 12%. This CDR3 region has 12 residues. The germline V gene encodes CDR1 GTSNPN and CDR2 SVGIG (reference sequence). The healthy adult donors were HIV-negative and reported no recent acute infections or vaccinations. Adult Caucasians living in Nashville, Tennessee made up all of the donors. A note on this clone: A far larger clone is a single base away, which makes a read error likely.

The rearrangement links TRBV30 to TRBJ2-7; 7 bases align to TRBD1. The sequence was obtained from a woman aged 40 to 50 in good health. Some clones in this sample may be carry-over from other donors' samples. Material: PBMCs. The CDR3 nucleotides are TGTGTCTTCCACCGGGACAGCTACGAGCAGTACTTC. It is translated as CVFHRDSYEQYF.